These 25 T cell receptor beta chains originate from one sample sequenced in a study of T cell clones after liver transplantation (dated by TCRdb to about 2019). The library was made by the immunoSEQ multiplex PCR assay. This immuneACCESS table, as held by TCRdb, lists in-frame sequences with V and J called but not all clones. Of the missing ones, under half trace to an unresolved V gene in checked studies; the others have no known cause. The sample table contains approximately 71,000 clones; only one count was recorded for nearly 95% of them. Jointly, the top ten make up 0.75% to 1% of the sample. The source was CD4+ T cells from blood, collected less than 27 months after liver transplant. The receptors come from a human patient who received a liver transplant. Post transplant, some T cells may arise from the graft donor.

The V and J genes are TRBV11-2 and TRBJ1-2; a weak D match, TRBD1 (5 bases). The V end was cut by 1 base, the J end by 8 bases, with 11 bases between. Germline V CDR1 and CDR2: SGHAT, FQNNGV. The CDR3 has 13 residues. Written as DNA, the CDR3 is TGTGCCAGCAGCTTAGCGGTCGGGGACGGCTACACCTTC. Its translation is CASSLAVGDGYTF.

This clone was detected once. This chain connects TRBV6-6 to TRBJ2-7; D may be TRBD2 (7 bases). The germline CDR1 and CDR2 sequences are MNHNY and SVGAGI (reference sequence). The CDR3 totals 15 residues. V dropped 2 bases and J dropped 6 bases, with 17 bases sitting between them. CDR3: CASSYAVGGGSEQYF. In nucleotides, the CDR3 is TGTGCCAGCAGTTACGCGGTGGGAGGGGGGAGCGAGCAGTACTTC.

V gene TRBV11-2 combines with J gene TRBJ2-1, with 9 bases aligning to TRBD1. J gave up 3 bases and V 0 bases, and 6 bases lay outside the gene matches. Germline CDR1 is SGHAT and CDR2 is FQNNGV. This CDR3 spans 17 amino acids. The CDR3 DNA is TGTGCCAGCAGCTTAGATCTGGCGACAGGGGGCTACAATGAGCAGTTCTTC. The encoded protein is CASSLDLATGGYNEQFF.

The chain uses TRBV7-2 and TRBJ2-7; 11 bases align to TRBD1. The CDR3 sequence is 14 residues long. Germline assignment: CDR1 SGHTA and CDR2 FQGNSA. The ends lost 1 base at V and 12 bases at J; junction bases unmatched: 8. CDR3 sequence (DNA): TGTGCCAGCAGCTTAGTGGACAGGGGGCGCCTGGTGTACTTC. It specifies CASSLVDRGRLVYF.

The chain couples TRBV28 to TRBJ2-7, with D possibly TRBD1 on 6 matching bases. With 5 bases removed from V and 0 bases from J, the gap between germline ends came to 14 bases. CDR3 length: 15 residues. Germline V gives CDR1 MDHEN, CDR2 SYDVKM. The CDR3 protein is CASSVGQTYSYEQYF. In DNA, the CDR3 is TGTGCCAGCAGTGTCGGACAGACCTACTCCTACGAGCAGTACTTC.

The rearrangement links TRBV27 to TRBJ1-6; TRBD1 matches 7 bases. Germline lookup yields CDR1 MNHEY and CDR2 SMNVEV (reference sequence). V was pared by 2 bases and J by 10 bases, with 2 bases of the junction left unmatched. CDR3 length: 13 amino acids. DNA for the CDR3: TGTGCCAGCAGTTTAAAGGGACAGTCACCCCTCCACTTT. This codes for CASSLKGQSPLHF.

The CDR3 DNA is TGTGCCAGTAGTATAGGGCTAGGGGAGCTGTTTTTT. It codes for CASSIGLGELFF. The chain employs TRBV19 and TRBJ2-2; D unclear. This CDR3 comprises 12 residues. Germline lookup yields CDR1 LNHDA and CDR2 SQIVND (reference sequence). The ends were cut back, 1 base at V and 8 bases at J, with 5 bases in the middle.

This chain uses TRBV4-3 with TRBJ2-3; 7 nucleotides line up with TRBD2. The CDR3 length is 14 residues. The ends lost 10 bases at V and 0 bases at J; junction bases unmatched: 7. The germline V gene encodes CDR1 LGHNA and CDR2 YSLEER. CDR3 coding DNA: TGCGCCACGGGGGGTCTAACTAGCACAGATACGCAGTATTTT. As protein: CATGGLTSTDTQYF.

This clone appeared a few times. The chain couples TRBV7-2 to TRBJ1-3; D gene unclear. CDR3 length equals 17 residues. The germline V and J ends were trimmed by 5 bases and 0 bases, with 17 bases remaining between them. Germline V gives CDR1 SGHTA, CDR2 FQGNSA. Here the CDR3 DNA reads TGTGCCAGCAGCCCGGGTATGGGTGCTAGCTCTGGAAACACCATATATTTT. It codes for CASSPGMGASSGNTIYF. Together with reference TRBV7-2 and TRBJ1-3, the CDR3 gives the full variable domain: GAGVSQSPSNKVTEKGKDVELRCDPISGHTALYWYRQSLGQGLEFLIYFQGNSAPDKSGLPSDRFSAERTGGSVSTLTIQRTQQEDSAVYLCASSPGMGASSGNTIYFGEGSWLTVV.

The CDR3 spells CAWRPAGKENTEAFF. The CDR3 DNA reads as TGTGCCTGGCGACCCGCAGGAAAAGAAAACACTGAAGCTTTCTTT. The chain is built from TRBV30 and TRBJ1-1; D is uncertain. Germline assignment: CDR1 GTSNPN and CDR2 SVGIG (reference sequence). V lost 5 bases and J 2 bases, leaving 18 bases between the germline ends. The CDR3 runs 15 residues.

This chain links TRBV28 with TRBJ1-1, with a possible D match to TRBD1 (5 bases). Trimming pared 3 bases from V and 0 bases from J, leaving 11 bases between. Germline values: CDR1 MDHEN, CDR2 SYDVKM. There are 15 residues in the CDR3. CDR3 in amino acids: CASSLAGKLNTEAFF. The DNA for the CDR3 is TGTGCCAGCAGTTTGGCAGGGAAATTGAACACTGAAGCTTTCTTT.

The rearrangement joins TRBV6-5 to TRBJ2-3; D uncertain. CDR3 size: 14 residues. CDR1 is MNHEY, CDR2 SVGAGI, per germline. The V gene lost 2 bases and the J gene lost 4 bases, with 10 bases spanning the gap. CDR3 loop: CASSYGSNPDTQYF. The CDR3 DNA reads as TGTGCCAGCAGTTACGGGTCCAACCCAGATACGCAGTATTTT.

This sequence joins TRBV19 and TRBJ2-3; the D call may be TRBD1 or TRBD2 (5 bases each). This CDR3 has 12 amino acids. Trimming removed 4 bases from V and 6 bases from J, with 8 bases in between. Germline V gene lookup returns CDR1 LNHDA and CDR2 SQIVND (reference sequence). CDR3 residues: CASSTREDTQYF. The CDR3 nucleotides read TGTGCCAGTAGTACCAGGGAGGATACGCAGTATTTT.

J is TRBJ1-1 and V is TRBV7-9; D not certain. The CDR3 runs 13 residues. The germline gives CDR1 SEHNR, CDR2 FQNEAQ (reference sequence). V was trimmed by 5 bases and J by 1 base, leaving 8 bases between them. The CDR3, as DNA: TGTGCCAGCAGCAGACGGGAGAACACTGAAGCTTTCTTT. It encodes CASSRRENTEAFF.

The chain carries TRBV5-1 and TRBJ2-3; 10 bases align to TRBD2. The length of the CDR3 is 14 residues. Germline loops: CDR1 SGHRS, CDR2 YFSETQ. The J segment lost 6 bases and the V segment lost 0 bases, leaving 1 base of the junction unmatched. CDR3 sequence: CASSLEAGGDTQYF. The CDR3 DNA is TGCGCCAGCAGCTTGGAAGCGGGAGGGGATACGCAGTATTTT.

The chain has TRBV7-9 and TRBJ1-2, with 7 bases identical to TRBD1. Germline V CDR1 and CDR2: SEHNR, FQNEAQ (reference sequence). V lost 6 bases, J lost 3 bases, and 7 bases stayed unmatched. CDR3 length equals 14 residues. The chain's CDR3 is CASSSTGPHYGYTF. CDR3 sequence (DNA): TGTGCCAGCAGTTCGACAGGGCCTCACTATGGCTACACCTTC.

The genes are TRBV19 and TRBJ2-1, with 8 positions matching TRBD1. The germline V gene encodes CDR1 LNHDA and CDR2 SQIVND (reference sequence). The CDR3 sequence is 13 residues long. Germline trimming cut 6 bases from V and 4 bases from J; bases unmatched to any gene: 2. The CDR3 loop reads CASRTGEYNEQFF. The CDR3 region has the DNA TGTGCCAGTAGGACAGGGGAATACAATGAGCAGTTCTTC.

The chain joins TRBV11-3 to TRBJ1-1, with D maybe TRBD1 (6 bases). V was trimmed by 6 bases and J by 0 bases, leaving 14 bases between them. The CDR3 loop spans 15 amino acids. Germline CDR1 is SGHNT and CDR2 is YENEEA. The CDR3 loop is CASSQGQGMNTEAFF. As DNA, the CDR3 is TGTGCCAGCAGTCAAGGCCAGGGGATGAACACTGAAGCTTTCTTT.

In DNA, the CDR3 is TGTGCCAGCAGCTTAGATCGGGATCAGCCCCAGCATTTT. It yields the protein CASSLDRDQPQHF. The chain links TRBV11-3 to TRBJ1-5; D remains ambiguous. Trimming stripped 0 bases from V and 5 bases from J, with 5 bases between. In germline, CDR1 is SGHNT, CDR2 YENEEA. The CDR3 is 13 amino acids.

The J gene is TRBJ2-1, the V gene TRBV19, with a tentative D call TRBD2 (6 bases). This CDR3 has 15 residues. CDR1 and CDR2 (germline): LNHDA, SQIVND (reference sequence). Trimming stripped 5 bases from V and 4 bases from J, with 15 bases between. The CDR3 coding sequence is TGTGCCAGTAGTGCATATGGGGGGACTTACAATGAGCAGTTCTTC. This encodes CASSAYGGTYNEQFF.

J is TRBJ2-5 and V is TRBV5-4, with D possibly matching TRBD2 (6 bases). The CDR3 length is 14 residues. V dropped 3 bases and J dropped 2 bases, with 11 bases sitting between them. CDR1 and CDR2 (germline): SGHNT, YYREEE (reference sequence). The CDR3 loop reads CASSSPREQETQYF. The CDR3 DNA reads TGTGCCAGCAGCTCACCCCGGGAGCAAGAGACCCAGTACTTC.

The V and J genes are TRBV2 and TRBJ1-6; TRBD1 aligns across 7 bases. This CDR3 has 11 amino acids. Trimming removed 2 bases from V and 18 bases from J; junction bases left unmatched: 4. The germline V gene encodes CDR1 SNHLY and CDR2 FYNNEI. CDR3 sequence reads: CASSEYGQDHF. The CDR3 coding sequence is TGTGCCAGCAGTGAATACGGACAGGACCACTTT.

The rearrangement uses TRBV29-1 and TRBJ2-2; 7 bases fit TRBD2. This CDR3 contains 14 residues. CDR1 and CDR2 from the germline V gene are SQVTM and ANQGSEA. The J segment lost 6 bases and the V segment lost 1 base, leaving 5 bases of the junction unmatched. The CDR3 DNA reads TGCAGCGTTGAAGTTCGGGGGGTCGCCGGGGAGCTGTTTTTT. Residues: CSVEVRGVAGELFF.

The chain recombines TRBV21-1 with TRBJ2-7; the D segment call TRBD1 is taken from the table without a DNA check. TRBV21-1 is assigned pseudogene status. CDR3 length equals 15 residues. CDR3 DNA: TGTGCCAGCAGCAAGAGGGACAGGTGTTCCTACGAGCAGTACTTC. Its translation is CASSKRDRCSYEQYF.

J is TRBJ2-3 and V is TRBV19; D call uncertain. The V gene lost 7 bases and the J gene lost 2 bases, with 13 bases spanning the gap. This CDR3 spans 14 amino acids. The germline gives CDR1 LNHDA, CDR2 SQIVND (reference sequence). DNA for the CDR3: TGTGCCAGTAACCAGGCGGCCCCCACAGATACGCAGTATTTT. It specifies CASNQAAPTDTQYF.